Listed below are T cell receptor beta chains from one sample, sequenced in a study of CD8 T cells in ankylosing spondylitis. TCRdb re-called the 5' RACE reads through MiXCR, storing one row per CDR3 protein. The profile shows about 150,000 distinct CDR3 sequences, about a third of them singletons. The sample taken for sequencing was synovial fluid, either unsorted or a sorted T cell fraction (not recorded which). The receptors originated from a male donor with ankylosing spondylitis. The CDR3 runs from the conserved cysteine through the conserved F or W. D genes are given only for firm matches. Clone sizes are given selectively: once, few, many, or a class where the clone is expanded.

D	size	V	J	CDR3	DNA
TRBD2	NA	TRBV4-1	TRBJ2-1	CASSQERTSGRANEQFF	TGCGCCAGCAGCCAAGAAAGAACTAGCGGGAGGGCCAATGAGCAGTTCTTC
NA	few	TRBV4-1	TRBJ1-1	CASSQEVGGFGTEAFF	TGCGCCAGCAGCCAAGAAGTGGGAGGGTTTGGCACTGAAGCTTTCTTT
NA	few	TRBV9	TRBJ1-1	CASSPRPGRMNTEAFF	TGTGCCAGCAGCCCTAGACCGGGACGGATGAACACTGAAGCTTTCTTT
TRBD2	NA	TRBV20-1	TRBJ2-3	CSAPLAGGTDTQYF	TGCAGTGCTCCACTAGCGGGAGGCACAGATACGCAGTATTTT
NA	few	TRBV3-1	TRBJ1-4	CASSPPWGDKLFF	TGTGCCAGCAGCCCTCCCTGGGGGGATAAACTGTTTTTT
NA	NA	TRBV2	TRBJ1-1	CASRQDKVNTEAFF	TGTGCCAGCAGACAGGATAAGGTGAACACTGAAGCTTTCTTT
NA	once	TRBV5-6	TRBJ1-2	CASSLEIRGRGYGYTF	TGTGCCAGCAGCTTGGAAATCCGGGGGCGCGGCTATGGCTACACCTTC
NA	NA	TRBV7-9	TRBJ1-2	CASSLDRRGAGGYTF	TGTGCCAGCAGCTTGGACAGAAGGGGCGCGGGTGGCTACACCTTC
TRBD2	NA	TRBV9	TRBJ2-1	CASSEGTRSYNEQFF	TGTGCCAGCAGCGAGGGGACTAGGTCCTACAATGAGCAGTTCTTC
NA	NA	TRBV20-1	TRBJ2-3	CSPKGGWVETQYF	TGCAGTCCCAAGGGGGGGTGGGTTGAAACGCAGTATTTT
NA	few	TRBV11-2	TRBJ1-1	CASSLGPAEAFF	TGTGCCAGCAGCTTAGGTCCGGCTGAAGCTTTCTTT
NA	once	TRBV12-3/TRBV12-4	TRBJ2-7	CASSFLRADDEQYF	TGTGCCAGCAGTTTCCTGAGGGCTGATGACGAGCAGTACTTC
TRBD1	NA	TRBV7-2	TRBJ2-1	CASSLAGRGLTDEQFF	TGTGCCAGCAGCTTAGCAGGCAGGGGGCTTACGGATGAGCAGTTCTTC
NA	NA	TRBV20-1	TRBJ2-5	CSARDNGRETQYF	TGCAGTGCTAGAGATAACGGGCGGGAGACCCAGTACTTC
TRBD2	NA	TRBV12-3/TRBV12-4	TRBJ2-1	CASSLDAGGYNEQFF	TGTGCCAGCAGTTTAGATGCGGGGGGCTACAATGAGCAGTTCTTC
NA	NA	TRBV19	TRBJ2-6	CASSPDTISGANVLTF	TGTGCCAGTAGTCCCGACACCATCTCTGGGGCCAACGTCCTGACTTTC
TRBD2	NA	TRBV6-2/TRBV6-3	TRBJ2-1	CASSLRLAGVGLDEQFF	TGTGCCAGCAGCCTCCGGCTAGCGGGGGTCGGGTTGGATGAGCAGTTCTTC
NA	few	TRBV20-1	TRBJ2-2	CSARDPRTNTGELFF	TGCAGTGCTAGGGACCCCAGGACTAACACCGGGGAGCTGTTTTTT
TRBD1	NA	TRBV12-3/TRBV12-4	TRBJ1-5	CASSTGQGQPQHF	TGTGCCAGCAGCACGGGACAGGGGCAGCCCCAGCATTTT
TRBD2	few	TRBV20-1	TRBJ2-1	CSAREGLASPHEQFF	TGCAGTGCTAGAGAGGGACTAGCGTCCCCCCATGAGCAGTTCTTC
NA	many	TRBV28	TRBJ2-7	CASSSPGGNSYEQYF	TGTGCCAGCAGTTCCCCCGGGGGAAATTCCTACGAGCAGTACTTC
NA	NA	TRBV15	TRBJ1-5	CATSRERDQPQHF	TGTGCCACCAGCAGAGAGAGGGATCAGCCCCAGCATTTT
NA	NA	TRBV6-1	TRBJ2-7	CASTEGIGTPSYEQYF	TGTGCCAGCACTGAGGGGATCGGGACACCGTCCTACGAGCAGTACTTC
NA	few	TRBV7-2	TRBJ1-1	CASRRQPNTEAFF	TGTGCCAGCAGGCGACAGCCTAACACTGAAGCTTTCTTT
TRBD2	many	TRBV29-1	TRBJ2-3	CSVGGLAHPGAQYF	TGCAGCGTCGGAGGACTAGCGCATCCTGGCGCGCAGTATTTT
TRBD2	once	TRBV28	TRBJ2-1	CATTKRESYNEQFF	TGTGCCACTACGAAGCGGGAGTCGTACAATGAGCAGTTCTTC
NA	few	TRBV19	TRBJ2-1	CASSMGQYNEQFF	TGTGCCAGTAGTATGGGCCAATACAATGAGCAGTTCTTC
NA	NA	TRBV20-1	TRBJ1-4	CSARDRAEATNEKLFF	TGCAGTGCTAGAGATCGGGCAGAAGCAACTAATGAAAAACTGTTTTTT
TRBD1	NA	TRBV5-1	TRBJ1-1	CASSARTGGGIGNTEAFF	TGCGCCAGCAGCGCTCGGACAGGGGGCGGCATTGGGAACACTGAAGCTTTCTTT
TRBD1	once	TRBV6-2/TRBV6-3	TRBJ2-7	CASSYSEGQGIRYEQYF	TGTGCCAGCAGTTACTCGGAAGGACAGGGAATACGTTACGAGCAGTACTTC